This T cell receptor (beta chain) was captured in a study of blood T cell repertoires in COVID-19. Across the study: Donors in the United States, Italy and Spain gave samples during acute or convalescent COVID-19. Sources were T cells, B-cell-depleted T cells, or PBMCs; the material itself was cDNA or gDNA.

Original methodology: How many nucleated cells were present was estimated from reference gene primer amplification. Clones were sequenced by immunoSEQ multiplex PCR, and TCRdb holds only the in-frame ones, with some missing. For V, J and clone size, that table is used; D and trimming come from the DNA. The repertoire holds about 81,000 clones, with approximately 89% as singletons. Trimming took 6 bases from V and 8 from J, leaving 16 bases between them. CDR1 and CDR2 (germline): MNHEY, SVGAGI. This CDR3 comprises 13 residues. Sequencing used peripheral blood. The source is a man between 70 and 80 years old with active or convalescent COVID-19. The chain employs TRBV6-5 and TRBJ1-2, with a weak D call TRBD1 (6 bases). The CDR3 loop is CASRNRATEGYTF. CDR3 nucleotide sequence: TGTGCCAGCAGAAACAGGGCTACCGAGGGCTACACCTTC.